These 21 T cell receptor beta chains originate from one sample sequenced in a study of T cell responses to AZD1222 COVID-19 vaccine. The repertoire was sequenced with immunoSEQ multiplex PCR; TCRdb's copy has only in-frame clones and lacks some. The sample records 150,000 to 180,000 clones, 80% to 90% being singletons. The sequencing here drew on peripheral blood, taken on day 0 of MenACWY control vaccination. The source is an adult in good health.

The chain joins TRBV29-1 to TRBJ1-1; D remains unclear. From germline, CDR1 is SQVTM and CDR2 ANQGSEA. V dropped 7 bases and J dropped 5 bases, with 17 bases sitting between them. The CDR3 is 13 residues long. CDR3 protein: CSAEVDPQTEAFF. DNA of the CDR3: TGCAGCGCGGAGGTGGACCCCCAAACTGAAGCTTTCTTT.

This clone has only a few counts. The V gene is TRBV6-4, the J gene TRBJ1-1; 9 nucleotides align to TRBD1. Germline lookup yields CDR1 MRHNA and CDR2 SNTAGT. With 6 bases clipped from V and 5 bases from J, the junction kept 7 bases outside the gene matches. This CDR3 is built from 14 residues. DNA for the CDR3: TGTGCCAGCAGGGACACGGACAGGGGAACTGAAGCTTTCTTT. Its protein is CASRDTDRGTEAFF.

The V gene is TRBV19, the J gene TRBJ1-2; weak D call: TRBD1 (6 bases). In germline, CDR1 is LNHDA, CDR2 SQIVND (reference sequence). Trimming removed 3 bases from V and 8 bases from J, with 19 bases in between. The CDR3 contains 15 residues. CDR3 amino acids: CASSIGRGSMWGYTF. CDR3 DNA sequence: TGTGCCAGTAGTATCGGCAGGGGCTCCATGTGGGGCTACACCTTC.

The chain employs TRBV29-1 and TRBJ1-1; weak D call: TRBD1 (5 bases). The V end lost 1 base, the J end lost 8 bases, and 17 bases lay between the germline ends. The CDR3 contains 14 residues. Germline values: CDR1 SQVTM, CDR2 ANQGSEA. The CDR3: CSVEASQERSEAFF. For the CDR3, the DNA is TGCAGCGTTGAAGCGTCACAGGAGCGTTCAGAAGCTTTCTTT. The whole variable domain, filled in from reference TRBV29-1 and TRBJ1-1, reads SAVISQKPSRDICQRGTSLTIQCQVDSQVTMMFWYRQQPGQSLTLIATANQGSEATYESGFVIDKFPISRPNLTFSTLTVSNMSPEDSSIYLCSVEASQERSEAFFGQGTRLTVV.

The V and J genes are TRBV24-1 and TRBJ2-5; D possibly matches TRBD1 or TRBD2 (6 bases each). Trimming pared 3 bases from V and 3 bases from J, leaving 16 bases between. Germline lookup yields CDR1 KGHDR and CDR2 SFDVKD. The CDR3 runs to 16 residues. The CDR3 protein is CATSDRGDKYKETQYF. In nucleotides, the CDR3 is TGTGCCACCAGTGATAGGGGGGACAAGTACAAAGAGACCCAGTACTTC.

V gene TRBV6-5 combines with J gene TRBJ1-1; 7 nucleotides line up with TRBD1. The V gene end was trimmed by 5 bases and the J gene end by 3 bases; junction bases not matched to a gene: 9. Germline V CDR1 and CDR2: MNHEY, SVGAGI. CDR3 length: 15 residues. The CDR3 bases are TGTGCCAGCAGTCACAGGGGTATCCGGGACACTGAAGCTTTCTTT. Protein product: CASSHRGIRDTEAFF.

The genes are TRBV6-5 and TRBJ2-7, with 7 bases identical to TRBD1. V lost 7 bases, J lost 2 bases, and 5 bases stayed unmatched. CDR1 is MNHEY and CDR2 is SVGAGI in the germline V gene. The CDR3 covers 13 residues. In nucleotides, the CDR3 is TGTGCCAGCACTCAGACAGGGCCCTACGAGCAGTACGTC. Its translation is CASTQTGPYEQYV.

This chain connects TRBV9 to TRBJ2-3; TRBD2 aligns across 10 bases. CDR1 is SGDLS, CDR2 YYNGEE, per germline. J gave up 2 bases and V 0 bases, and 3 bases lay outside the gene matches. The CDR3 extends over 16 amino acids. CDR3 bases: TGTGCCAGCAGCGTAGCAGCGGGGGGGATCACAGATACGCAGTATTTT. Its protein is CASSVAAGGITDTQYF.

V and J are TRBV18 and TRBJ2-2; perhaps TRBD1 as D (6 bases). CDR1 is KGHSH and CDR2 is LQKENI in the germline V gene. CDR3 length equals 17 residues. Trimming took 3 bases from V and 0 from J, leaving 14 bases between them. CDR3 region: CASSPVGHPSNTGELFF. The CDR3 DNA reads TGTGCCAGCTCACCGGTGGGACACCCATCGAACACCGGGGAGCTGTTTTTT.

J is TRBJ2-1 and V is TRBV11-3; TRBD2 aligns across 10 bases. The CDR3 spans 17 residues. Looked up from germline, CDR1 is SGHNT and CDR2 is YENEEA. The junction had 8 bases not matched to a gene; V was cut back by 1 base and J by 5 bases. The CDR3 bases are TGTGCCAGCAGCTTAGTGGCCCTAGCGGGGGTAGACAATGAGCAGTTCTTC. Encoded protein: CASSLVALAGVDNEQFF.

The V and J genes are TRBV6-5 and TRBJ1-2; D not resolved. V was shortened by 6 bases and J by 6 bases, with 11 bases between the two germline ends. Germline V CDR1 and CDR2: MNHEY, SVGAGI. The CDR3 runs to 12 residues. DNA of the CDR3: TGTGCCAGCAGGGCTAGTGGGGATGGCTACACCTTC. Protein sequence: CASRASGDGYTF.

The CDR3 reads CASSSRTMIREERNEQFF. The DNA of the CDR3 is TGTGCCAGCAGCTCCCGGACCATGATAAGAGAGGAGCGGAATGAGCAGTTCTTC. The J gene is TRBJ2-1, the V gene TRBV11-2; D perhaps matches TRBD2 (5 bases). V was cut by 4 bases and J by 7 bases, with 26 bases left in between. This CDR3 region has 18 residues. Germline assignment: CDR1 SGHAT and CDR2 FQNNGV.

The V and J genes are TRBV6-5 and TRBJ2-7; D not certain. The CDR3 has 15 amino acids. V dropped 6 bases and J dropped 4 bases, with 19 bases sitting between them. The V gene's germline CDR1 is MNHEY and CDR2 SVGAGI. The CDR3 DNA reads TGTGCCAGCAGCCCCAGCCCTACGGGTTATTACGAGCAGTACTTC. Translating gives CASSPSPTGYYEQYF.

This clone appeared a few times. CDR3 region: CASSAGYYGYTF. CDR3 in DNA: TGTGCCAGCTCCGCCGGGTACTATGGCTACACCTTC. The chain carries TRBV5-4 and TRBJ1-2; D call uncertain. V was shortened by 7 bases and J by 3 bases, with 10 bases between the two germline ends. The germline CDR1 and CDR2 sequences are SGHNT and YYREEE (reference sequence). This CDR3 has 12 amino acids.

This sequence joins TRBV19 and TRBJ2-1; D is perhaps TRBD1 or TRBD2 (5 bases each). There are 15 residues in the CDR3. CDR1 LNHDA and CDR2 SQIVND come from the germline V gene (reference sequence). The V end was cut by 3 bases, the J end by 3 bases, with 12 bases between. CDR3: CASSIKGGGYNEQFF. DNA of the CDR3: TGTGCCAGTAGTATTAAAGGTGGGGGCTACAATGAGCAGTTCTTC.

This clone was seen more than once but under ten times. This chain links TRBV15 with TRBJ1-5; tentatively, D is TRBD1 (5 bases). The V gene's germline CDR1 is LNHNV and CDR2 YYDKDF (reference sequence). The V gene lost 0 bases and the J gene lost 8 bases, with 14 bases spanning the gap. This CDR3 region has 15 residues. Here the CDR3 DNA reads TGTGCCACCAGCAGAGATTCGGGGCCCGGGGAGCCCCAGCATTTT. Amino acid sequence: CATSRDSGPGEPQHF.

CDR3 sequence (DNA): TGTGCCAGCAGCCAAGTGGGAGCTGGCTACACCTTC. Amino acid sequence: CASSQVGAGYTF. The chain couples TRBV3-1 (or the pseudogene TRBV3-2) to TRBJ1-2; no clear D. Germline CDR1 is LGHDT and CDR2 is YNNKEL (reference sequence). V lost 1 base and J lost 7, with 7 bases in between. This CDR3 spans 12 amino acids.

The chain joins TRBV5-8 to TRBJ1-2; no clear D. The CDR3 covers 14 residues. Trimming left V 1 base short and J 8 bases short, with 15 bases between. CDR1 SGHTS and CDR2 YDEGEE come from the germline V gene. The CDR3 region is CASSLLFQSNGYTF. CDR3 coding DNA: TGTGCCAGCAGCTTGTTGTTCCAATCCAACGGCTACACCTTC.

This rearrangement joins TRBV15 to TRBJ1-6; TRBD1 agrees at 9 bases. The germline V gene has CDR1 LNHNV and CDR2 YYDKDF (reference sequence). The CDR3 is 14 residues long. V shed 2 bases, J shed 14 bases, and the junction held 7 bases outside the gene matches. The chain's CDR3 is CATSRRDRASTLHF. For the CDR3, the DNA is TGTGCCACCAGCAGACGGGACAGGGCCTCGACCCTCCACTTT.

This clone was counted a few times. V gene TRBV24-1 combines with J gene TRBJ2-2, with D perhaps matching TRBD1 or TRBD2 (5 bases each). The CDR3 has 16 residues. V was cut by 0 bases and J by 5 bases, with 12 bases left in between. CDR1 and CDR2 (germline): KGHDR, SFDVKD. This chain's CDR3 is CATSDLWGKGTGELFF. The CDR3 DNA reads TGTGCCACCAGTGATTTGTGGGGGAAAGGGACCGGGGAGCTGTTTTTT.

The rearrangement joins TRBV5-1 to TRBJ2-2; 7 positions match TRBD1. Trimming took 3 bases from V and 8 from J; bases not matched to a gene: 19. This CDR3 is built from 18 residues. Germline CDR1 is SGHRS and CDR2 is YFSETQ. The CDR3 DNA sequence: TGCGCCAGCAGCTGGATGGTAGGGACAGCGGTGGACGTTGGGGAGCTGTTTTTT. It translates to CASSWMVGTAVDVGELFF.